This T cell receptor (beta chain) is drawn from a study of blood T cell repertoires in COVID-19. Across the whole study: Samples of COVID-19 (acute and convalescent) were obtained from the United States, Italy and Spain. The analysed material was cDNA or gDNA that came from T cells, B-cell-depleted T cells, or PBMCs.

Original data processing: Reference gene primers were amplified, and this amplification served to estimate nucleated cell counts. Libraries were prepared by immunoSEQ multiplex PCR; TCRdb keeps only in-frame clonotypes and omits some of them. The V and J calls and clone size are taken from that table; D and trimming were inferred from the DNA. The top ten hold around 4% of the sample, which has roughly 39,000 clones, approximately 96% seen once. Germline trimming cut 6 bases from V and 0 bases from J; bases unmatched to any gene: 5. The CDR3 loop spans 15 amino acids. CDR1 MNHEY and CDR2 SVGAGI come from the germline V gene.

Sequencing was performed on peripheral blood. The sequence was obtained from a human donor with active COVID-19. The donor label of this sample is uncertain. The chain carries TRBV6-5 and TRBJ2-7; 10 bases agree with TRBD1. CDR3 region: CASSPGTGVSYEQYF. CDR3 DNA: TGTGCCAGCAGCCCCGGGACAGGGGTCTCCTACGAGCAGTACTTC.